This T cell receptor (beta chain) was profiled in a study of T-cell memory formation after mild COVID-19. Findings and caveats of the study: Some clones that responded were present in memory (sampled pre-infection), which suggests cross-reactive memory joined.

V shed 2 bases and J shed 5 bases, with 9 bases lying between them. Germline assignment: CDR1 WSHSY and CDR2 SAAADI. The CDR3 sequence is 14 residues long. This clonotype was found a few times. Its antigen is unknown. TCR alpha and TCR beta cDNA libraries with sample barcodes and UMIs came from 5'RACE using constant-segment primers. TCRdb re-analysed the 5' RACE reads in MiXCR, keeping a single row per CDR3 protein. The repertoire holds 180,000 or so distinct CDR3 sequences, with approximately 10% as singletons. The genes are TRBV10-2 and TRBJ2-2; D is undetermined. The TCR sequence derives from a man aged 18-30 years who had mild COVID-19 (a few samples of this study predate the infection). Cell type and time point are not known. Sequencing was carried out using PBMCs or a T cell subset sorted from them (not recorded which). The CDR3 here is CASSEIRPTGELFF. The CDR3 region has the DNA TGCGCCAGCAGTGAGATCCGACCAACCGGGGAGCTGTTTTTT.